This note documents a single T cell receptor (beta chain) sequence. Its target is unknown. This entry belongs to a study of graft-versus-host responses after intestinal transplantation. Overall study context: Multivisceral, liver-intestinal, or isolated intestinal grafts were transplanted into recipients. Anti-thymocyte globulin served as induction for all recipients, who then took tacrolimus and steroids for about 3 years.

Overall study findings and caveats: Individuals who had graft-donor T cell macrochimerism had allografts that showed high graft-versus-host to host-versus-graft clonal ratios. Ileal or blood samples showed some GvH clones first, and such clones were also found in recipient marrow.

TCRdb keeps only in-frame clones here, not all; method: immunoSEQ multiplex PCR. The sample contains around 77,000 clones, roughly 94% of which appear only once. The receptor's source is a human donor who received an intestinal transplant. Source: unstimulated CD8+ T cells sorted from spleen or lymph node cells, taken before intestinal transplant.

The CDR3 nucleotides are TGTGCCAGCAGCTTAGTTGCGGGAGGCTACAATGAGCAGTTCTTC. Amino acid sequence: CASSLVAGGYNEQFF. The V call is TRBV7-6, the J call TRBJ2-1, with TRBD2 matching 8 bases. Unmatched junction bases numbered 2, after V lost 1 base and J lost 3 bases. Germline loops: CDR1 SGHVS, CDR2 FNYEAQ. The CDR3 sequence is 15 residues long.